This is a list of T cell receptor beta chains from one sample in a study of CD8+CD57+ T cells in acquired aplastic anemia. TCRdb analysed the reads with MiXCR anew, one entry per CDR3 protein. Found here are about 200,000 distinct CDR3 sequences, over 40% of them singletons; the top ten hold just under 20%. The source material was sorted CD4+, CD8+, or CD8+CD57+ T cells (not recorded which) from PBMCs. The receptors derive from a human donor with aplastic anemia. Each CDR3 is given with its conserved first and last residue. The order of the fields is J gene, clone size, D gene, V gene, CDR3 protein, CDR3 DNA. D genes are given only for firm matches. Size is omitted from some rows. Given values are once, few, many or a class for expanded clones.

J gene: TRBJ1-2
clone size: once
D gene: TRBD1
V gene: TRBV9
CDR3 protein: CASSVGQGGGYTF
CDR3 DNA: TGTGCCAGCAGCGTTGGACAGGGAGGTGGCTACACCTTC

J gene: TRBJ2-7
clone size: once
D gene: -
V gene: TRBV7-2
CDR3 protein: CASNQGGGGEQYF
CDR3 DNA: TGTGCCAGCAACCAGGGGGGGGGGGGGGAGCAGTACTTC

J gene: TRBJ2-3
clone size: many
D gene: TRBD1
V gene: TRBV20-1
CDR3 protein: CSASRGQGSQDTQYF
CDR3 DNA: TGCAGTGCTAGCAGGGGGCAGGGGTCACAGGATACGCAGTATTTT

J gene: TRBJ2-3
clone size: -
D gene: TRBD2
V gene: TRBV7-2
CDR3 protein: CASSPDGGAPDTQYF
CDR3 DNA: TGCGCCAGCAGCCCAGACGGGGGGGCCCCAGATACGCAGTATTTT

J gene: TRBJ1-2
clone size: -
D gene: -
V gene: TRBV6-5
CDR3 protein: CAGRLNGRYTF
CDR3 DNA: TGTGCCGGCAGGTTGAACGGGCGCTACACCTTC

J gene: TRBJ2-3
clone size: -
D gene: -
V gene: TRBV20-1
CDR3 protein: CSAPPVRHTDTQYF
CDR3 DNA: TGCAGTGCCCCGCCCGTCCGCCACACAGATACGCAGTATTTT

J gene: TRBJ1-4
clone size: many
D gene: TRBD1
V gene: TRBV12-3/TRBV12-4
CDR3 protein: CASSPHRDRPGEKLFF
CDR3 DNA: TGTGCCAGCAGTCCGCATAGGGACAGACCAGGGGAAAAACTGTTTTTT

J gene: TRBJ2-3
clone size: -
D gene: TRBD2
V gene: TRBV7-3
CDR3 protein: CASSFRAGGPSYGIDTQYF
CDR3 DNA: TGTGCCAGCAGCTTTAGAGCGGGGGGCCCCTCATACGGGATAGATACGCAGTATTTT

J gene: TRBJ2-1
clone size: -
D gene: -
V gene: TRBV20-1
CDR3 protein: CSAAGRNNEQFF
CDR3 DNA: TGCAGCGCGGCCGGACGGAACAATGAGCAGTTCTTC

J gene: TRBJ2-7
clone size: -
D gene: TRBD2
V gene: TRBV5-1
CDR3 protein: CASKTSGSSKEQYF
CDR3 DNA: TGCGCCAGCAAAACTAGCGGGAGTTCGAAAGAGCAGTACTTC

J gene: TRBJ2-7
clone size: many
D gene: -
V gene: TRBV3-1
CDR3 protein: CAGDVGGKVNEQYF
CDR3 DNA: TGTGCCGGAGACGTTGGGGGAAAGGTCAACGAGCAGTACTTC

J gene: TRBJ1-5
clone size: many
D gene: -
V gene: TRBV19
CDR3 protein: CASSIEGRGHQPQHF
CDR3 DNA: TGTGCCAGTAGTATAGAGGGAAGGGGTCATCAGCCCCAGCATTTT

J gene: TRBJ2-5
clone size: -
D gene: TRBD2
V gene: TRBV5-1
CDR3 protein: CASSLLAGGQQETQYF
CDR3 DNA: TGCGCCAGCAGCTTACTAGCGGGGGGGCAACAAGAGACCCAGTACTTC

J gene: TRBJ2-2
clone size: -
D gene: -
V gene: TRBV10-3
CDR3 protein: CAISELGVWENTGELFF
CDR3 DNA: TGTGCCATCAGTGAGTTGGGCGTCTGGGAGAACACCGGGGAGCTGTTTTTT

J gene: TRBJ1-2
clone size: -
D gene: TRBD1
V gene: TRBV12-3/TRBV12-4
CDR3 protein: CASSREGQRYYGYTF
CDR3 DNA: TGTGCCAGCAGCCGCGAGGGACAGCGGTACTATGGCTACACCTTC

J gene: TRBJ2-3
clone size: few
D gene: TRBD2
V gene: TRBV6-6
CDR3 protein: CASSELLAGNTDTQYF
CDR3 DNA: TGTGCCAGCAGTGAACTCCTAGCGGGAAACACAGATACGCAGTATTTT

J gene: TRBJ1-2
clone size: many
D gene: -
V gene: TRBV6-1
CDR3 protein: CASRPAFNYGYTF
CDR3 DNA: TGTGCCAGCAGGCCAGCATTTAACTATGGCTACACCTTC

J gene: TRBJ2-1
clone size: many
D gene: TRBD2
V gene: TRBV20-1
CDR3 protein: CSAVAGANNEQFF
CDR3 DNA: TGCAGTGCTGTAGCGGGGGCGAACAATGAGCAGTTCTTC

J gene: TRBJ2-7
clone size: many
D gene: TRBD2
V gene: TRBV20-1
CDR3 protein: CSARRLAGGLGYEQYF
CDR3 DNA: TGCAGTGCTAGGAGACTAGCGGGGGGGCTTGGGTACGAGCAGTACTTC

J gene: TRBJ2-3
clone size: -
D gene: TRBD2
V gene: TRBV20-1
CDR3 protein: CSARGTSGDTQYF
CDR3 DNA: TGCAGTGCTAGAGGGACTAGCGGGGATACGCAGTATTTT

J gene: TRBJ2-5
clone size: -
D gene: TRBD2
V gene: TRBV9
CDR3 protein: CASSRGTSGAPAKETQYF
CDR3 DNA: TGTGCCAGCAGCCGAGGGACTAGCGGGGCACCCGCGAAAGAGACCCAGTACTTC

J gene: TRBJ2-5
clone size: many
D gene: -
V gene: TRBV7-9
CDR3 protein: CASSLVGLRTVRETQYF
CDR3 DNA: TGTGCCAGCAGCTTAGTCGGTCTTAGGACAGTTCGGGAGACCCAGTACTTC

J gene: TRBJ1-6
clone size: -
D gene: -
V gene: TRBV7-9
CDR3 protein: CAGSPGPGGSYSPLHF
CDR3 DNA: TGTGCCGGCAGCCCTGGACCGGGGGGCTCCTATTCACCCCTCCACTTT

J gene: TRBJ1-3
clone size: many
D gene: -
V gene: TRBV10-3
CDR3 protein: CASAFGQGNTIYF
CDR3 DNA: TGTGCCAGCGCCTTCGGACAGGGAAACACCATATATTTT

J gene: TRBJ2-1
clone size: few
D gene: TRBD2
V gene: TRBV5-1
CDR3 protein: CASSTPNTSGGLYNEQFF
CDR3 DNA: TGCGCCAGCAGCACTCCCAATACTAGCGGGGGACTATACAATGAGCAGTTCTTC

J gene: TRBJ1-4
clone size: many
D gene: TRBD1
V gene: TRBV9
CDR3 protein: CASSKTGGGEKLFF
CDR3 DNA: TGTGCCAGCAGCAAAACAGGGGGGGGTGAAAAACTGTTTTTT

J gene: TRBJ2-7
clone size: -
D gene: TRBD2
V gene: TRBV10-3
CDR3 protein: CAISVTSGRNEQYF
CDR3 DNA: TGTGCCATCAGTGTGACTAGCGGGAGGAACGAGCAGTACTTC

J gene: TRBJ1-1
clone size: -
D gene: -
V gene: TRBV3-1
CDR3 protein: CASSPESLRGTEAFF
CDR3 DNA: TGTGCCAGCAGCCCCGAGAGCCTTCGGGGCACTGAAGCTTTCTTT

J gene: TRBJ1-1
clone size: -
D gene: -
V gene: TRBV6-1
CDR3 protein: CASSEFRVADAFF
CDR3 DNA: TGTGCCAGCAGTGAATTTCGGGTTGCGGACGCTTTCTTT

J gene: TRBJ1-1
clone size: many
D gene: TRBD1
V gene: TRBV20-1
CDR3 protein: CSAGDRGTEAFF
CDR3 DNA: TGCAGTGCGGGCGACAGGGGCACTGAAGCTTTCTTT

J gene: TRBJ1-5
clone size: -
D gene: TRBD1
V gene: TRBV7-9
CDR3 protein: CASSDGQGHQPQHF
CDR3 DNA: TGTGCCAGCAGCGACGGACAGGGCCATCAGCCCCAGCATTTT

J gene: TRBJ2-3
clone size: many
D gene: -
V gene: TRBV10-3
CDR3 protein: CAISEFGGSITAGDTQYF
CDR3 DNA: TGTGCCATCAGTGAGTTCGGAGGTAGTATAACCGCTGGGGATACGCAGTATTTT

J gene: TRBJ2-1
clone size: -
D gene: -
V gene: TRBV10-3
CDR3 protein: CAISEAGSNEQFF
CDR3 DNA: TGTGCCATCAGTGAAGCAGGGTCCAATGAGCAGTTCTTC

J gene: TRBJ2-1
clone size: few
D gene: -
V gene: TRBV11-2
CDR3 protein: CASSLDLGAGYNEQSF
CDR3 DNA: TGTGCCAGCAGCTTAGATCTCGGGGCAGGGTACAATGAGCAGTCCTTC

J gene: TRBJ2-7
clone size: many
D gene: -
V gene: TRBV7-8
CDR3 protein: CASSLGRSYEQYF
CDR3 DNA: TGTGCCAGCAGCTTAGGGAGATCCTACGAGCAGTACTTC

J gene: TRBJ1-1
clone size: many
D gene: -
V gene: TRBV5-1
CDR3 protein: CASRGQGELEAFF
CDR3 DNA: TGCGCCAGCAGGGGACAAGGGGAGCTTGAAGCTTTCTTT

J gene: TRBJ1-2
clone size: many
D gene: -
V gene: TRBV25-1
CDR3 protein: CASSEFGYGVYGYTF
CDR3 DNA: TGTGCCAGCAGTGAATTCGGGTACGGAGTCTATGGCTACACCTTC

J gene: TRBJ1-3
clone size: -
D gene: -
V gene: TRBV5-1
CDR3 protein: CASSLGSSGSTIYF
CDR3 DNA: TGCGCCAGCAGCTTAGGGAGCTCTGGAAGCACCATATATTTT

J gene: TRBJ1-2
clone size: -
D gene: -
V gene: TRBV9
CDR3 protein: CASSVGPGYTF
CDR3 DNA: TGTGCCAGCAGCGTAGGGCCTGGCTACACCTTC

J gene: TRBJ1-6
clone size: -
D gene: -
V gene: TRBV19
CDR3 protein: CASSSSGTPPRSPLHF
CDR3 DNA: TGTGCCAGTAGTTCGTCCGGGACCCCGCCGCGGTCACCCCTCCACTTT

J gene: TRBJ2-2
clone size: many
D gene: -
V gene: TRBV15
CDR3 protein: CATSTGQKNTGELFF
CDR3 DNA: TGTGCCACCAGCACGGGACAAAAAAACACCGGGGAGCTGTTTTTT

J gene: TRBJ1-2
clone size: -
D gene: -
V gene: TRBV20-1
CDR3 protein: CSARGPHGYTF
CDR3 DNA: TGCAGTGCTCGTGGCCCACATGGCTACACCTTC

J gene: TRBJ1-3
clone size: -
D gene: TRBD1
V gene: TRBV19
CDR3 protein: CAIEATGGTAGNTIYF
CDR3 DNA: TGTGCCATCGAGGCGACAGGGGGAACAGCTGGAAACACCATATATTTT

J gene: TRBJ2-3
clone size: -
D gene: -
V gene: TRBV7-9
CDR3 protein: CASSSSKSDTGDTQYF
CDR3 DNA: TGTGCCAGCAGCTCCTCAAAGTCCGATACCGGTGATACGCAGTATTTT

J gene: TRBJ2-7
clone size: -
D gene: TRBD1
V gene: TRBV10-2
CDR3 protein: CASSAGQLYEQYF
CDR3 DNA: TGCGCCAGCAGTGCGGGACAGCTCTACGAGCAGTACTTC

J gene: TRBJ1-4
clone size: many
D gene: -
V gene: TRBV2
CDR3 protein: CASSSVGMLFF
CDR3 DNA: TGTGCCAGCAGCTCGGTGGGAATGCTGTTTTTT